This T cell receptor (beta chain) came from a study of T cell responses to AZD1222 COVID-19 vaccine. Study information: Second doses that came at about 4 or about 12 weeks were put together. General study points: It was only six AZD1222 recipients who were seropositive at baseline. Dominant at 160-218 and 743-854, vaccine-associated CD4 TCRs also spanned spike. Clonal diversity may have been underestimated, and the donors were mostly white British, with more females than males.

The method was immunoSEQ multiplex PCR; TCRdb's version includes in-frame clones alone and lacks a portion of them. Here the sample spans about 140,000 clones, about 92% being singletons. About this clone itself: Its antigen is unidentified.

This specimen was peripheral blood, taken on day 0 of AZD1222 vaccination. The sequence was obtained from an adult in good health.

CDR3: CAWSGGGAGNQPQHF. The CDR3 nucleotides read TGTGCCTGGAGTGGGGGAGGGGCTGGCAATCAGCCCCAGCATTTT. The chain recombines TRBV30 with TRBJ1-5, with D perhaps TRBD1 (5 bases). V shed 1 base and J shed 2 bases, with 12 bases lying between them. The germline CDR1 and CDR2 sequences are GTSNPN and SVGIG (reference sequence). This CDR3 contains 15 residues.